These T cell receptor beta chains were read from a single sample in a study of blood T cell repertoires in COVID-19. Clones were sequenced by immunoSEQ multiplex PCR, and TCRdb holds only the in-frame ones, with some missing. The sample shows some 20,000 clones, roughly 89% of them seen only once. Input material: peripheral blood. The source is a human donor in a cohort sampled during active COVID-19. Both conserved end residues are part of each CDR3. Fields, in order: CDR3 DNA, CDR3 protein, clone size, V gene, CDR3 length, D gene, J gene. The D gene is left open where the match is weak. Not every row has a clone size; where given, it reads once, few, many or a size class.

cdr3_nt: TGTGCCAGTAGTCCGAGTAGCGCCTACAATGAGCAGTTCTTC
cdr3_aa: CASSPSSAYNEQFF
clone_size: .
v_call: TRBV19
cdr3_length: 14
d_call: .
j_call: TRBJ2-1

cdr3_nt: TGTGCCAGTACCGGGACTTTTTACACCGGGGAGCTGTTTTTT
cdr3_aa: CASTGTFYTGELFF
clone_size: .
v_call: TRBV5-6
cdr3_length: 14
d_call: .
j_call: TRBJ2-2

cdr3_nt: TGTGCCAGCAGCTTTCCTGGTAGGGACCCAGGGGCCGGGGAGCTGTTTTTT
cdr3_aa: CASSFPGRDPGAGELFF
clone_size: .
v_call: TRBV12-1
cdr3_length: 17
d_call: .
j_call: TRBJ2-2

cdr3_nt: TGTGCCAGCGGCGGTGGGGACACTCATGCCGGGGAGCTGTTTTTT
cdr3_aa: CASGGGDTHAGELFF
clone_size: .
v_call: TRBV28
cdr3_length: 15
d_call: .
j_call: TRBJ2-2

cdr3_nt: TGTGCCAGCAGCCCCGTAGCGGGCCTCACAGATACGCAGTATTTT
cdr3_aa: CASSPVAGLTDTQYF
clone_size: once
v_call: TRBV3-1/TRBV3-2
cdr3_length: 15
d_call: TRBD2
j_call: TRBJ2-3

cdr3_nt: TGTGCCAGCAGCGCGGGGGGGGACTTTGACTACACCTTC
cdr3_aa: CASSAGGDFDYTF
clone_size: few
v_call: TRBV9
cdr3_length: 13
d_call: .
j_call: TRBJ1-2

cdr3_nt: TGTGCCAGTAGTATGGTAGCGGGGCTGAACAATGAGCAGTTCTTC
cdr3_aa: CASSMVAGLNNEQFF
clone_size: .
v_call: TRBV19
cdr3_length: 15
d_call: TRBD2
j_call: TRBJ2-1

cdr3_nt: TGTGCCACCAGTGGCCCGACAGTGGGGACAGATACGCAGTATTTT
cdr3_aa: CATSGPTVGTDTQYF
clone_size: .
v_call: TRBV24-1
cdr3_length: 15
d_call: .
j_call: TRBJ2-3

cdr3_nt: TGTGCCAGCAGCCAGGGAAGAGACAGCCAAGAGACCCAGTACTTC
cdr3_aa: CASSQGRDSQETQYF
clone_size: few
v_call: TRBV7-8
cdr3_length: 15
d_call: .
j_call: TRBJ2-5

cdr3_nt: TGTGCCAGCAGCTTAGCTTCCGGGACAGGGGACTCACCCCTCCACTTT
cdr3_aa: CASSLASGTGDSPLHF
clone_size: .
v_call: TRBV7-2
cdr3_length: 16
d_call: TRBD1
j_call: TRBJ1-6

cdr3_nt: TGTGCCAGCAGCCCCCTAGGTACTCCAGAGATCGAGACCCAGTACTTC
cdr3_aa: CASSPLGTPEIETQYF
clone_size: once
v_call: TRBV9
cdr3_length: 16
d_call: .
j_call: TRBJ2-5

cdr3_nt: TGTGCCACGGGGCTAGCGGGAGGCGAGCAGTTCTTC
cdr3_aa: CATGLAGGEQFF
clone_size: .
v_call: TRBV9
cdr3_length: 12
d_call: TRBD2
j_call: TRBJ2-1

cdr3_nt: TGTGCCAGCAGCGTCAGTAGCGGGGGGTTCAACATTCAGTACTTC
cdr3_aa: CASSVSSGGFNIQYF
clone_size: .
v_call: TRBV9
cdr3_length: 15
d_call: TRBD2
j_call: TRBJ2-4

cdr3_nt: TGCGCCAGCACTGGGACCCGGGACAACAACTATGGCTACACCTTC
cdr3_aa: CASTGTRDNNYGYTF
clone_size: .
v_call: TRBV5-1
cdr3_length: 15
d_call: .
j_call: TRBJ1-2

cdr3_nt: TGCAGCGTTCAGGGCCCAACCACCGGGGAGCTGTTTTTT
cdr3_aa: CSVQGPTTGELFF
clone_size: .
v_call: TRBV29-1
cdr3_length: 13
d_call: .
j_call: TRBJ2-2

cdr3_nt: TGTGCCACCAGTGATTACGGCACAGGGGGCAACTATGGCTACACCTTC
cdr3_aa: CATSDYGTGGNYGYTF
clone_size: .
v_call: TRBV24-1
cdr3_length: 16
d_call: TRBD1
j_call: TRBJ1-2

cdr3_nt: TGTGCCAGCAGTTTTGGGACAGGACCGGCCTCTGGAAACACCATATATTTT
cdr3_aa: CASSFGTGPASGNTIYF
clone_size: .
v_call: TRBV27
cdr3_length: 17
d_call: TRBD1
j_call: TRBJ1-3

cdr3_nt: TGTGCCACCGGGGGGGGGCCCTCGGGGTTTGTCGCTGAAGCTTTCTTT
cdr3_aa: CATGGGPSGFVAEAFF
clone_size: once
v_call: TRBV28
cdr3_length: 16
d_call: .
j_call: TRBJ1-1

cdr3_nt: TGTGCCAGCAGTTCATATGTCCCCCTCTCACAGACAGGCAATGAGCAGTTCTTC
cdr3_aa: CASSSYVPLSQTGNEQFF
clone_size: .
v_call: TRBV27
cdr3_length: 18
d_call: .
j_call: TRBJ2-1

cdr3_nt: TGTGCCAGCAGTCCCCTAGGGGGATCTAATGAAAAACTGTTTTTT
cdr3_aa: CASSPLGGSNEKLFF
clone_size: .
v_call: TRBV27
cdr3_length: 15
d_call: .
j_call: TRBJ1-4

cdr3_nt: TGTGCCAGCAGTTTAGGGTCAGGCAGGTTCTTC
cdr3_aa: CASSLGSGRFF
clone_size: .
v_call: TRBV28
cdr3_length: 11
d_call: .
j_call: TRBJ2-1

cdr3_nt: TGTGCCAGCAGTTTACAGGGGAACGGCTACGAGCAGTACTTC
cdr3_aa: CASSLQGNGYEQYF
clone_size: few
v_call: TRBV6-5
cdr3_length: 14
d_call: TRBD1
j_call: TRBJ2-7